The 29 T cell receptor beta chains reported below all come from one sample, sequenced in a study of shared clonotypes between healthy human individuals. This table comes from immunoSEQ multiplex PCR, and its TCRdb copy is limited to in-frame clones, with some not included. This sample yields 550,000 to 700,000 clones, of which 73% are seen a single time; more than 1.5% belongs to the top ten. Specimen: memory CD4+ T cells sorted from blood. Subset specified: CD45RA-negative fraction. The origin of the receptors is a woman aged 25 to 39 in good health.

The CDR3 DNA reads as TGTGCCAGTAGTTTGGGACAGGGGAATGAAAAACTGTTTTTT. It codes for CASSLGQGNEKLFF. The chain employs TRBV19 and TRBJ1-4, with 10 bases that match TRBD1. Unmatched junction bases numbered 2, after V lost 5 bases and J lost 5 bases. The germline gives CDR1 LNHDA, CDR2 SQIVND (reference sequence). The CDR3 loop spans 14 amino acids.

This clone has more than one count but fewer than ten. The V gene is TRBV27, the J gene TRBJ2-7; D unresolved. This CDR3 is 15 amino acids long. Germline assignment: CDR1 MNHEY and CDR2 SMNVEV (reference sequence). The germline V and J ends were trimmed by 7 bases and 2 bases, with 18 bases remaining between them. The CDR3 DNA reads TGTGCCAGCAAGTTTAAGAACGGTGGGCCCTACGAGCAGTACTTC. Protein: CASKFKNGGPYEQYF.

V gene TRBV13 combines with J gene TRBJ2-3; D gene unclear. The CDR3 loop spans 15 amino acids. The germline gives CDR1 PRHDT, CDR2 FYEKMQ (reference sequence). Trimming stripped 1 base from V and 5 bases from J, with 13 bases between. The CDR3, as DNA: TGTGCCAGCAGCTTAGTAGCCACCGCCGGAGATACGCAGTATTTT. Translated: CASSLVATAGDTQYF.

The gene calls are TRBV6-5 and TRBJ2-5, with TRBD2 identical over 10 bases. V dropped 5 bases and J dropped 3; count of bases not matched to a gene: 3. CDR3 length: 14 residues. CDR1 is MNHEY, CDR2 SVGAGI, per germline. DNA for the CDR3: TGTGCCAGCAGTGCCACTAGCGGGAAAGAGACCCAGTACTTC. This encodes CASSATSGKETQYF.

The genes are TRBV7-3 and TRBJ2-7; D is perhaps TRBD1 or TRBD2 (5 bases each). The germline gives CDR1 SGHTA, CDR2 FQGTGA. The CDR3 extends over 15 amino acids. Deletions cut 5 bases from V and 4 bases from J, with 18 bases between. DNA of the CDR3: TGTGCCAGCAGCCCCGCTCCTGGGGGTCTATACGAGCAGTACTTC. This gives the protein CASSPAPGGLYEQYF.

The genes are TRBV28 and TRBJ2-6, with a weak D call TRBD1 (6 bases). V lost 6 bases and J lost 2, with 11 bases in between. CDR3 size: 15 residues. CDR1 is MDHEN and CDR2 is SYDVKM in the germline V gene. CDR3 sequence: CASRKQGPGANVLTF. CDR3 coding DNA: TGTGCCAGCAGGAAACAGGGTCCTGGGGCCAACGTCCTGACTTTC.

The chain's CDR3 is CASSAWRASNTEAFF. The CDR3 coding sequence is TGTGCCAGCAGCGCTTGGAGGGCTTCGAACACTGAAGCTTTCTTT. V gene TRBV7-9 combines with J gene TRBJ1-1; D is unclear. Per the germline V gene, CDR1 is SEHNR and CDR2 is FQNEAQ (reference sequence). V was shortened by 5 bases and J by 1 base, with 14 bases between the two germline ends. The CDR3 has 15 residues. Based on the CDR3 plus reference TRBV7-9 and TRBJ1-1, the full variable domain is DTGVSQNPRHKITKRGQNVTFRCDPISEHNRLYWYRQTLGQGPEFLTYFQNEAQLEKSRLLSDRFSAERPKGSFSTLEIQRTEQGDSAMYLCASSAWRASNTEAFFGQGTRLTVV.

This chain joins TRBV28 and TRBJ2-7; D might be TRBD2 (6 bases). This CDR3 spans 14 amino acids. The V and J ends lost 5 bases and 0 bases respectively, with 11 bases between them. CDR1 MDHEN and CDR2 SYDVKM come from the germline V gene. CDR3: CASSPGLHSYEQYF. The CDR3 nucleotides are TGTGCCAGCAGTCCGGGACTGCACTCCTACGAGCAGTACTTC.

The V gene is TRBV5-4, the J gene TRBJ2-5, with TRBD1 matching over 8 bases. The CDR3 runs 14 residues. Germline V lookup: CDR1 SGHNT, CDR2 YYREEE (reference sequence). Germline trimming cut 2 bases from V and 2 bases from J; bases unmatched to any gene: 2. CDR3 nucleotides: TGTGCCAGCAGCTTCGGACAGGGTCAAGAGACCCAGTACTTC. Translation: CASSFGQGQETQYF.

This chain joins TRBV6-1 and TRBJ2-7; D perhaps matches TRBD1 (6 bases). Per the germline V gene, CDR1 is MNHNS and CDR2 is SASEGT. The CDR3 contains 13 residues. V was cut by 5 bases and J by 2 bases, with 10 bases left in between. As DNA, the CDR3 is TGTGCCAGCAGTAGAACAGGGACCTACGAGCAGTACTTC. This gives the protein CASSRTGTYEQYF.

The V gene is TRBV5-1, the J gene TRBJ2-2, with TRBD2 as a possible D gene (6 bases). Per germline, CDR1 SGHRS and CDR2 YFSETQ. This CDR3 spans 16 amino acids. Between the trimmed V and J ends, which lost 6 bases and 2 bases, there was a span of 17 bases. CDR3 coding DNA: TGCGCCAGCACCTATAGCGGTTCGTCAAACACCGGGGAGCTGTTTTTT. Its protein product is CASTYSGSSNTGELFF.

The chain has TRBV5-1 and TRBJ1-1; 10 nucleotides match TRBD1. Germline trimming cut 2 bases from V and 3 bases from J; bases unmatched to any gene: 4. CDR3 length equals 15 residues. Germline V gene data show CDR1 as SGHRS and CDR2 as YFSETQ. In nucleotides, the CDR3 is TGCGCCAGCAGCTTCGCAGACAGGGGGCACACTGAAGCTTTCTTT. It is translated as CASSFADRGHTEAFF.

V is TRBV6-1 and J is TRBJ2-1, with 13 bases identical to TRBD2. Unmatched junction bases numbered 0, after V lost 1 base and J lost 6 bases. CDR1 and CDR2 from the germline V gene are MNHNS and SASEGT. The CDR3 is 15 amino acids. The CDR3 loop is CASSEGLAGGNEQFF. CDR3 bases: TGTGCCAGCAGTGAAGGACTAGCGGGAGGCAATGAGCAGTTCTTC.

This clone was seen a handful of times. The chain joins TRBV19 to TRBJ2-3; TRBD1 matches 9 bases. V trimming: 1 base; J trimming: 5 bases; junction bases outside the gene matches: 7. Germline V gives CDR1 LNHDA, CDR2 SQIVND (reference sequence). This CDR3 comprises 16 residues. The DNA for the CDR3 is TGTGCCAGTAGTATAGGCGGGACAGGGAATTTAGATACGCAGTATTTT. As protein: CASSIGGTGNLDTQYF.

This clone was observed a handful of times. The chain is built from TRBV2 and TRBJ1-5; TRBD1 might be the D (5 bases). Germline V gives CDR1 SNHLY, CDR2 FYNNEI. CDR3 size: 15 residues. V was shortened by 6 bases and J by 0 bases, with 12 bases between the two germline ends. The CDR3 spells CASSRDVLSNQPQHF. Written as DNA, the CDR3 is TGTGCCAGCAGCCGGGACGTTCTTAGCAATCAGCCCCAGCATTTT.

In its sample, this clone was seen a few times. This sequence joins TRBV7-2 and TRBJ2-7, with D possibly matching TRBD1 (6 bases). Trimming shortened V by 6 bases and J by 0 bases, and 18 bases separated the two germline ends. Per the germline V gene, CDR1 is SGHTA and CDR2 is FQGNSA. The CDR3 runs to 16 residues. In nucleotides, the CDR3 is TGTGCCAGCAGTCTGGGGGCGGGCGGAATCTCCTACGAGCAGTACTTC. Translating gives CASSLGAGGISYEQYF. The whole variable domain, filled in from reference TRBV7-2 and TRBJ2-7, reads GAGVSQSPSNKVTEKGKDVELRCDPISGHTALYWYRQSLGQGLEFLIYFQGNSAPDKSGLPSDRFSAERTGGSVSTLTIQRTQQEDSAVYLCASSLGAGGISYEQYFGPGTRLTVT.

There are a few counts of this clone. The chain employs TRBV28 and TRBJ1-6; TRBD1 might be the D (5 bases). This CDR3 is built from 14 residues. Between the trimmed V and J ends, which lost 2 bases and 10 bases, there was a span of 12 bases. From germline, CDR1 is MDHEN and CDR2 SYDVKM. CDR3 nucleotides: TGTGCCAGCAGTTTAGGGGCAGGCAGATCACCCCTCCACTTT. It codes for CASSLGAGRSPLHF.

The rearrangement links TRBV4-1 to TRBJ2-1; 9 bases map to TRBD2. The CDR3 covers 18 residues. The J segment lost 7 bases and the V segment lost 4 bases, leaving 17 bases of the junction unmatched. Germline lookup yields CDR1 MGHRA and CDR2 YSYEKL. The CDR3 DNA is TGCGCCAGCAGCCCGGAGGGTTGGAGCGGGAGGTCTGGGAATGAGCAGTTCTTC. Amino acid sequence: CASSPEGWSGRSGNEQFF.

V gene TRBV5-6 combines with J gene TRBJ1-2; the match to TRBD1 covers 12 bases. This CDR3 contains 18 residues. V dropped 1 base and J dropped 3; count of bases not matched to a gene: 10. Germline CDR1 reads SGHDT; CDR2 reads YYEEEE. The CDR3 reads CASSLSWGQGAFDYGYTF. Here the CDR3 DNA reads TGTGCCAGCAGCTTGTCTTGGGGACAGGGGGCGTTCGACTATGGCTACACCTTC. Complete variable domain (other parts from reference TRBV5-6 and TRBJ1-2): DAGVTQSPTHLIKTRGQQVTLRCSPKSGHDTVSWYQQALGQGPQFIFQYYEEEERQRGNFPDRFSGHQFPNYSSELNVNALLLGDSALYLCASSLSWGQGAFDYGYTFGSGTRLTVV.

This chain links TRBV28 with TRBJ1-5, with D perhaps matching TRBD1 (5 bases). The CDR3 has 17 residues. CDR1 MDHEN and CDR2 SYDVKM come from the germline V gene. V was trimmed by 1 base and J by 2 bases, leaving 15 bases between them. The CDR3 sequence: CASSLSFPDRGNQPQHF. CDR3 sequence (DNA): TGTGCCAGCAGTTTATCCTTCCCCGACAGAGGCAATCAGCCCCAGCATTTT. Looking up the rest from reference TRBV28 and TRBJ1-5 gives the full variable domain: DVKVTQSSRYLVKRTGEKVFLECVQDMDHENMFWYRQDPGLGLRLIYFSYDVKMKEKGDIPEGYSVSREKKERFSLILESASTNQTSMYLCASSLSFPDRGNQPQHFGDGTRLSIL.

This clone appeared a few times. This chain joins TRBV25-1 and TRBJ2-5, with D possibly being TRBD2 (7 bases). The germline V gene has CDR1 MGHDK and CDR2 SYGVNS. V was clipped by 2 bases and J by 1 base, with 14 bases between them. The CDR3 is 16 residues long. Here the CDR3 DNA reads TGTGCCAGCAGTGAAGCGGGGGTGGACAGCCAAGAGACCCAGTACTTC. As protein: CASSEAGVDSQETQYF.

The chain joins TRBV18 to TRBJ1-3; D remains unclear. The CDR3 has 16 residues. CDR1 and CDR2 from the germline V gene are KGHSH and LQKENI. V lost 1 base to trimming and J lost 3 bases, with 13 bases between them. In DNA, the CDR3 is TGTGCCAGCTCACCACTCGAGGGTGTCGTTGGAAACACCATATATTTT. Protein product: CASSPLEGVVGNTIYF. The variable domain in full, completed from reference TRBV18 and TRBJ1-3, reads NAGVMQNPRHLVRRRGQEARLRCSPMKGHSHVYWYRQLPEEGLKFMVYLQKENIIDESGMPKERFSAEFPKEGPSILRIQQVVRGDSAAYFCASSPLEGVVGNTIYFGEGSWLTVV.

This chain connects TRBV4-2 to TRBJ2-7; 7 bases are shared with TRBD2. The V and J ends lost 5 bases and 6 bases, in that order; junction bases with no gene match: 16. CDR3 size: 16 residues. Germline CDR1 LGHNA, CDR2 YNFKEQ. The chain's CDR3 is CASSLLAGVGVGEQYF. DNA for the CDR3: TGTGCCAGCAGCTTACTTGCGGGAGTAGGGGTGGGCGAGCAGTACTTC.

This rearrangement joins TRBV5-1 to TRBJ2-7, with 11 bases fitting TRBD2. V dropped 7 bases and J dropped 2; count of bases not matched to a gene: 8. The CDR3 has 15 residues. Germline V gives CDR1 SGHRS, CDR2 YFSETQ. CDR3 DNA sequence: TGCGCCAGCCGAACCGGGACTAGCGGCACCTACGAGCAGTACTTC. Translated, it gives CASRTGTSGTYEQYF.

The rearrangement links TRBV5-1 to TRBJ1-2; D might be TRBD1 (6 bases). V gave up 4 bases and J gave up 0 bases, with 25 bases separating them. Looked up from germline, CDR1 is SGHRS and CDR2 is YFSETQ. This CDR3 has 19 amino acids. The CDR3 reads CASSPGAGGPLQSNYGYTF. Here the CDR3 DNA reads TGCGCCAGCAGCCCCGGGGCCGGGGGCCCTTTACAGTCTAACTATGGCTACACCTTC.

V usage is TRBV19 and J usage is TRBJ1-5; D perhaps matches TRBD1 (6 bases). Germline CDR1 LNHDA, CDR2 SQIVND (reference sequence). V was shortened by 8 bases and J by 4 bases, with 12 bases between the two germline ends. The CDR3 has 13 residues. The CDR3 DNA reads TGTGCCAGTCAGGACAGCCAAAATCAGCCCCAGCATTTT. It specifies CASQDSQNQPQHF. Complete variable domain (other parts from reference TRBV19 and TRBJ1-5): DGGITQSPKYLFRKEGQNVTLSCEQNLNHDAMYWYRQDPGQGLRLIYYSQIVNDFQKGDIAEGYSVSREKKESFPLTVTSAQKNPTAFYLCASQDSQNQPQHFGDGTRLSIL.

This chain joins TRBV5-4 and TRBJ2-3; TRBD2 matches 7 bases. The CDR3 spans 14 residues. J gave up 4 bases and V 4 bases, and 6 bases lay outside the gene matches. Germline-derived CDR1 and CDR2 are SGHNT and YYREEE (reference sequence). The CDR3, as DNA: TGTGCCAGCAGCCTGGCGGGAGCTTCAGATACGCAGTATTTT. Translation gives CASSLAGASDTQYF. The full variable domain, completed using reference TRBV5-4 and TRBJ2-3, is ETGVTQSPTHLIKTRGQQVTLRCSSQSGHNTVSWYQQALGQGPQFIFQYYREEENGRGNFPPRFSGLQFPNYSSELNVNALELDDSALYLCASSLAGASDTQYFGPGTRLTVL.

The V gene is TRBV5-4, the J gene TRBJ2-7, with 9 bases matching TRBD1. This CDR3 spans 12 amino acids. In germline, CDR1 is SGHNT, CDR2 YYREEE (reference sequence). Germline trimming cut 0 bases from V and 9 bases from J; bases unmatched to any gene: 1. CDR3 nucleotide sequence: TGTGCCAGCAGCTTGGGGACAGGGGTGCAGTACTTC. Residues: CASSLGTGVQYF.

This chain links TRBV11-2 with TRBJ1-4; tentative D call: TRBD1 (6 bases). Germline V gene data show CDR1 as SGHAT and CDR2 as FQNNGV. The germline V and J ends were trimmed by 1 base and 10 bases, with 13 bases remaining between them. CDR3 size: 14 residues. CDR3 sequence reads: CASSLVTGSTKLFF. The CDR3 DNA is TGTGCCAGCAGCTTAGTTACAGGGAGTACAAAACTGTTTTTT.